These 17 T cell receptor beta chains originate from one sample sequenced in a study of cytomegalovirus exposure and HLA in healthy donors. The PCR was carried out with 60 Vbeta primers and 13 Jbeta primers. The method was immunoSEQ multiplex PCR; TCRdb's version includes in-frame clones alone and lacks a portion of them. The sample lists over 75,000 clones, 75% to 80% seen once, with about 6% in the top ten. The sample consisted of PBMCs. These receptors came from a female donor in good health and CMV-seronegative.

V usage is TRBV27 and J usage is TRBJ1-2, with 8 nucleotides matching TRBD1. With V trimmed by 6 bases and J by 7 bases, 7 bases remained unmatched. This CDR3 region has 13 residues. CDR1 is MNHEY, CDR2 SMNVEV, per germline (reference sequence). Here the CDR3 DNA reads TGTGCCAGCAGACCACCGGACAGGGCTGGCTACACCTTC. Its protein product is CASRPPDRAGYTF.

The chain has TRBV2 and TRBJ2-2; TRBD1 matches 7 bases. This CDR3 contains 15 residues. Germline V CDR1 and CDR2: SNHLY, FYNNEI. Trimming cost V 5 bases and J 0 bases; bases outside gene matches: 3. The CDR3 sequence is CASSLGTANTGELFF. CDR3 DNA: TGTGCCAGCAGTCTCGGGACAGCGAACACCGGGGAGCTGTTTTTT.

The gene calls are TRBV28 and TRBJ2-5; TRBD2 matches at 8 bases. This CDR3 comprises 12 residues. Germline V CDR1 and CDR2: MDHEN, SYDVKM. After removal of 7 bases from V and 4 bases from J, the junction contained 2 bases not matched to a gene. This CDR3 reads CASNAGGETQYF. The CDR3 DNA reads as TGTGCCAGCAACGCGGGGGGAGAGACCCAGTACTTC.

The rearrangement uses TRBV6-6 and TRBJ1-3; D remains unclear. Trimming shortened V by 3 bases and J by 4 bases, and 4 bases separated the two germline ends. There are 12 residues in the CDR3. CDR1 is MNHNY and CDR2 is SVGAGI in the germline V gene (reference sequence). The CDR3, as DNA: TGTGCCAGCAGTTATACAGGAAACACCATATATTTT. Protein: CASSYTGNTIYF.

This clone was found a few times. This chain connects TRBV2 to TRBJ2-7; D is unclear. Per the germline V gene, CDR1 is SNHLY and CDR2 is FYNNEI. CDR3 length equals 10 residues. V lost 8 bases and J lost 3, with 5 bases in between. The CDR3 sequence is CASRLYEQYF. In nucleotides, the CDR3 is TGTGCCAGCCGACTCTACGAGCAGTACTTC.

The chain employs TRBV7-2 and TRBJ2-2; weak D call: TRBD2 (5 bases). The V end lost 6 bases, the J end lost 4 bases, and 15 bases lay between the germline ends. The CDR3 is 15 amino acids. Germline values: CDR1 SGHTA, CDR2 FQGNSA. CDR3 in DNA: TGTGCCAGCAGTTCTGGGGAGTCGGGCACCGGGGAGCTGTTTTTT. It specifies CASSSGESGTGELFF.

The rearrangement links TRBV19 to TRBJ1-2; 7 bases fit TRBD1. CDR1 is LNHDA, CDR2 SQIVND, per germline (reference sequence). This CDR3 spans 13 amino acids. V trimming: 7 bases; J trimming: 1 base; junction bases outside the gene matches: 3. The CDR3 loop reads CASTRDSNYGYTF. The CDR3, as DNA: TGTGCCAGTACGCGGGACAGTAACTATGGCTACACCTTC.

The CDR3 spells CASRQRGGTGELFF. In DNA, the CDR3 is TGTGCCAGTAGGCAGCGGGGGGGCACCGGGGAGCTGTTTTTT. The rearrangement uses TRBV19 and TRBJ2-2, with 10 bases fitting TRBD2. The CDR3 has 14 amino acids. J lost 4 bases, V lost 6 bases, and 2 bases had no gene match. The germline V gene encodes CDR1 LNHDA and CDR2 SQIVND (reference sequence).

This chain joins TRBV28 and TRBJ2-7; 7 nucleotides align to TRBD1. V was pared by 5 bases and J by 7 bases, with 5 bases of the junction left unmatched. The CDR3 covers 12 residues. CDR1 is MDHEN, CDR2 SYDVKM, per germline. CDR3 protein: CASSPDRDEQYF. The DNA for the CDR3 is TGTGCCAGCAGTCCAGACAGGGATGAGCAGTACTTC.

The chain employs TRBV11-2 and TRBJ2-1, with TRBD1 matching 8 bases. J gave up 7 bases and V 2 bases, and 10 bases lay outside the gene matches. The CDR3 contains 16 residues. CDR1 is SGHAT, CDR2 FQNNGV, per germline. The CDR3 loop reads CASSLRGQGAMNEQFF. The CDR3, as DNA: TGTGCCAGCAGCTTAAGGGGTCAGGGGGCGATGAATGAGCAGTTCTTC.

The V call is TRBV5-8, the J call TRBJ1-2; maybe TRBD1 (6 bases). Germline lookup yields CDR1 SGHTS and CDR2 YDEGEE. This CDR3 spans 15 amino acids. V lost 4 bases and J 4 bases, leaving 17 bases between the germline ends. CDR3 residues: CASSERGQGTYGYTF. For the CDR3, the DNA is TGTGCCAGCAGCGAACGAGGGCAGGGGACCTATGGCTACACCTTC.

Written as DNA, the CDR3 is TGTGCCAGCAGCTTAACAGGGCCCCTAGGGACTGAAGCTTTCTTT. Translating it yields CASSLTGPLGTEAFF. This chain uses TRBV6-5 with TRBJ1-1; tentatively, D is TRBD1 (6 bases). The CDR3 is made up of 15 amino acids. V was clipped by 6 bases and J by 5 bases, with 19 bases between them. Germline V lookup: CDR1 MNHEY, CDR2 SVGAGI.

The V call is TRBV11-2, the J call TRBJ2-3; D is undetermined. Germline CDR1 reads SGHAT; CDR2 reads FQNNGV. V gave up 0 bases and J gave up 3 bases, with 4 bases separating them. This CDR3 spans 13 amino acids. The CDR3 nucleotides are TGTGCCAGCAGCTTAGACTTAACAGATACGCAGTATTTT. The encoded protein is CASSLDLTDTQYF.

The chain carries TRBV30 and TRBJ1-1, with TRBD1 identical over 12 bases. The CDR3 has 13 amino acids. J lost 8 bases, V lost 4 bases, and 5 bases had no gene match. The germline V gene has CDR1 GTSNPN and CDR2 SVGIG (reference sequence). The CDR3 DNA reads TGTGCCTGGAATTCGGGACAGGGGGCCGAAGCTTTCTTT. Residues: CAWNSGQGAEAFF.

The V and J genes are TRBV11-2 and TRBJ1-1; maybe TRBD1 (5 bases). Trimming stripped 5 bases from V and 10 bases from J, with 17 bases between. This CDR3 is built from 13 residues. Germline-derived CDR1 and CDR2 are SGHAT and FQNNGV. CDR3 in DNA: TGTGCCAGCAGCCCACCGGGGGGGAATAGAGCTTTCTTT. Residues: CASSPPGGNRAFF. The complete variable domain, with remaining parts taken from reference TRBV11-2 and TRBJ1-1, reads EAGVAQSPRYKIIEKRQSVAFWCNPISGHATLYWYQQILGQGPKLLIQFQNNGVVDDSQLPKDRFSAERLKGVDSTLKIQPAKLEDSAVYLCASSPPGGNRAFFGQGTRLTVV.

The chain joins TRBV15 to TRBJ1-5; the match to TRBD1 covers 8 bases. Germline CDR1 reads LNHNV; CDR2 reads YYDKDF (reference sequence). This CDR3 region has 17 residues. V gave up 0 bases and J gave up 8 bases; unmatched junction bases: 12. The CDR3 protein is CATSRDRDRPSAEPQHF. The CDR3, as DNA: TGTGCCACCAGCAGAGATCGGGACAGGCCATCGGCGGAGCCCCAGCATTTT.

The CDR3 loop is CASSLKRSGIYYEQYF. Written as DNA, the CDR3 is TGTGCCAGCAGCCTCAAAAGGAGCGGGATATACTACGAGCAGTACTTC. The chain has TRBV5-6 and TRBJ2-7; the match to TRBD2 covers 7 bases. Germline CDR1 reads SGHDT; CDR2 reads YYEEEE. The length of the CDR3 is 16 residues. V lost 4 bases to trimming and J lost 3 bases; unmatched junction nucleotides: 13.